This TCR beta chain is drawn from a study of T cell responses to AZD1222 COVID-19 vaccine. General observations from the study: Spike-specific TCR breadth rose after two AZD1222 doses, and depth rose as well. Among AZD1222 vaccinees, only six were seropositive at baseline.

This CDR3 has 11 amino acids. V was shortened by 5 bases and J by 3 bases, with 4 bases between the two germline ends. Germline V gives CDR1 LGHNT, CDR2 FRNRAP. Remarks on this clone: The antigen is unknown.

Produced via immunoSEQ multiplex PCR; TCRdb's table is partial and in-frame only. This sample has some 120,000 clones; roughly nine tenths occur once, and the top ten carry about 5.2%. This clonotype originated in an adult in good health. The V and J genes are TRBV12-5 and TRBJ2-5; D is ambiguous. The sample was peripheral blood, taken on day 0 of AZD1222 vaccination. As DNA, the CDR3 is TGTGCTAGTGGTCAGGAAGAGACCCAGTACTTC. Its protein is CASGQEETQYF.